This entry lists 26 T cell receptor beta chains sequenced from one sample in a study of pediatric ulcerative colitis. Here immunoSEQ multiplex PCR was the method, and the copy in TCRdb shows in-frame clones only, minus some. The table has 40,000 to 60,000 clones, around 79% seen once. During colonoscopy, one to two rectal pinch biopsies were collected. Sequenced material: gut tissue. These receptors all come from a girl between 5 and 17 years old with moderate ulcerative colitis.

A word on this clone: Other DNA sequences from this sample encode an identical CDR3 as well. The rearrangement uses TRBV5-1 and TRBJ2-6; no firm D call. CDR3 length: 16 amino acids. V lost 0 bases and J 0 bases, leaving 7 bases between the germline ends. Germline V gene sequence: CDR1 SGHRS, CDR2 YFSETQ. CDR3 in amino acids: CASSLGGGSGANVLTF. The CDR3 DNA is TGCGCCAGCAGCTTGGGTGGCGGCTCTGGGGCCAACGTCCTGACTTTC.

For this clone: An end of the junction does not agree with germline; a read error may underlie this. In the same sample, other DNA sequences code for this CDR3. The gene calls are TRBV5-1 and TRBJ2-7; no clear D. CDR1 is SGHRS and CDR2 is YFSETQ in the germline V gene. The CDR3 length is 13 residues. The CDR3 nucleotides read TGCGCCAGCAGCTTGGCCTCGGGCTACGAGCAATACTTC. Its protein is CASSLASGYEQYF.

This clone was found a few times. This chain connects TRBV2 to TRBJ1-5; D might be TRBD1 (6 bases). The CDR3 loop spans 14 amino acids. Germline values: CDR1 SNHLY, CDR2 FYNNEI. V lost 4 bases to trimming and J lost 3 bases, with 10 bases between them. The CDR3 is CASSATGDNQPQHF. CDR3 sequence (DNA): TGTGCCAGCAGTGCGACAGGAGACAATCAGCCCCAGCATTTT.

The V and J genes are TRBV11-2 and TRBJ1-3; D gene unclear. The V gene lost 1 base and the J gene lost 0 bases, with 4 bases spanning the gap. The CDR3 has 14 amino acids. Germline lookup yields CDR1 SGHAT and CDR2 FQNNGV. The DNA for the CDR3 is TGTGCCAGCAGCTTAGGGAGCTCTGGAAACACCATATATTTT. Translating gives CASSLGSSGNTIYF. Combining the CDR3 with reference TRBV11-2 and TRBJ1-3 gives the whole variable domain EAGVAQSPRYKIIEKRQSVAFWCNPISGHATLYWYQQILGQGPKLLIQFQNNGVVDDSQLPKDRFSAERLKGVDSTLKIQPAKLEDSAVYLCASSLGSSGNTIYFGEGSWLTVV.

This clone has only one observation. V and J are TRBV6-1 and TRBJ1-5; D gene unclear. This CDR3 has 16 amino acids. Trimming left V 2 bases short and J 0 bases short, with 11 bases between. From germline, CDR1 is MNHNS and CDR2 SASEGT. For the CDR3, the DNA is TGTGCCAGCAGTGAATACAGTCACTATAGCAATCAGCCCCAGCATTTT. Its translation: CASSEYSHYSNQPQHF.

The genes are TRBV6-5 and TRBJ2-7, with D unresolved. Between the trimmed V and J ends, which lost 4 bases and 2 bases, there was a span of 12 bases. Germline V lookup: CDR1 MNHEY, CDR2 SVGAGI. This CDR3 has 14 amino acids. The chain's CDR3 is CASSFFERAYEQYF. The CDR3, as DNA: TGTGCCAGCAGTTTTTTCGAGCGTGCCTACGAGCAGTACTTC.

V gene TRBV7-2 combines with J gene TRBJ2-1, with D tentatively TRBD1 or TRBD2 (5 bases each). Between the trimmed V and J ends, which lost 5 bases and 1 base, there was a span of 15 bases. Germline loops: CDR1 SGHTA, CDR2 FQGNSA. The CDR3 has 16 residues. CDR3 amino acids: CASSHAGTKSYNEQFF. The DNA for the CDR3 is TGTGCCAGCAGCCACGCCGGGACCAAGTCCTACAATGAGCAGTTCTTC.

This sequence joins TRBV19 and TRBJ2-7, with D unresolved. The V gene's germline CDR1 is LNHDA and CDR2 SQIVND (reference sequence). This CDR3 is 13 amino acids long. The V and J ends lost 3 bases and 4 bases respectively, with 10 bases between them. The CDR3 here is CASSMGSVYEQYF. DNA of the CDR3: TGTGCCAGTAGTATGGGTAGTGTGTACGAGCAGTACTTC.

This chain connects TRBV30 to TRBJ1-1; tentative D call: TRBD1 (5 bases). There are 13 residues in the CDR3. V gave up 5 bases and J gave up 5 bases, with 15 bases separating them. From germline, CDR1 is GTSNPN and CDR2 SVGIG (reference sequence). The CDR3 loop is CAWVRGRGTEAFF. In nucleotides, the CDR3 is TGTGCCTGGGTTCGGGGGAGAGGAACTGAAGCTTTCTTT.

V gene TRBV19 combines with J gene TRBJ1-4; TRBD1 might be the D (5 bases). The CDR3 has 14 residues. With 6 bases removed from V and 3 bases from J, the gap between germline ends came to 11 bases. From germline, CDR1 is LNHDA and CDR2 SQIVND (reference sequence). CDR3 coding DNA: TGTGCCAGTAGGTGGACATACTCTAATGAAAAACTGTTTTTT. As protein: CASRWTYSNEKLFF. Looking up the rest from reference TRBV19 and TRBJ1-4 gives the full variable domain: DGGITQSPKYLFRKEGQNVTLSCEQNLNHDAMYWYRQDPGQGLRLIYYSQIVNDFQKGDIAEGYSVSREKKESFPLTVTSAQKNPTAFYLCASRWTYSNEKLFFGSGTQLSVL.

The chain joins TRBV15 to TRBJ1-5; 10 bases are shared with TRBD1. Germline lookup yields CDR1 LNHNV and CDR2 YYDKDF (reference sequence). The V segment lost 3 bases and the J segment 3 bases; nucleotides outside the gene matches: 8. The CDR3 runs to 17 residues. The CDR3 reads CATSRVRGQGYNQPQHF. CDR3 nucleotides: TGTGCCACCAGCAGGGTCCGGGGACAGGGGTACAATCAGCCCCAGCATTTT.

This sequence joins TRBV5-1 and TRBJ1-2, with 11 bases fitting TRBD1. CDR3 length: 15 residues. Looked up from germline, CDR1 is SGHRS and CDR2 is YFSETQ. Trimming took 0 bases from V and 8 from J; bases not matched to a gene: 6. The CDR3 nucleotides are TGCGCCAGCAGCTTGGAGGACAGGGGGCACGGCGGCTACACCTTC. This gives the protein CASSLEDRGHGGYTF.

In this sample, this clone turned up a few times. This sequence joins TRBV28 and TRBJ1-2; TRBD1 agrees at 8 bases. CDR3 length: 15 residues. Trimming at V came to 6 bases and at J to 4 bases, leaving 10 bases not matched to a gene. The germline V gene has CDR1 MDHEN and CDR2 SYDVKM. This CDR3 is CASSPQDREFYGYTF. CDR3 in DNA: TGTGCCAGCAGCCCCCAGGACAGGGAATTCTATGGCTACACCTTC.

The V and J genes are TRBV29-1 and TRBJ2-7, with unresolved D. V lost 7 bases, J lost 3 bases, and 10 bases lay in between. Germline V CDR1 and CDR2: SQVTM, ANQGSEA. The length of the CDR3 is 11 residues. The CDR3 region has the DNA TGCAGCGCATGGGCCAACTACGAGCAGTACTTC. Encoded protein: CSAWANYEQYF.

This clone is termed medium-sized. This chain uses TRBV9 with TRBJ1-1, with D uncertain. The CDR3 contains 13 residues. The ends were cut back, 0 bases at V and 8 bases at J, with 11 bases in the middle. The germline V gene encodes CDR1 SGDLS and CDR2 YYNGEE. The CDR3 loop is CASSVGVSWEAFF. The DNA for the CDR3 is TGTGCCAGCAGCGTAGGTGTCTCCTGGGAAGCTTTCTTT.

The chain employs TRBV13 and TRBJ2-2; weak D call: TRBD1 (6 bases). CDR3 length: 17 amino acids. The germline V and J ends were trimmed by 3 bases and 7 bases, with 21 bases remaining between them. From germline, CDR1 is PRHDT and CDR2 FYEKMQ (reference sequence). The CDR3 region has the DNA TGTGCCAGCAGCTTCCCTCCCGCAGGGGAGAACGTCGGGGAGCTGTTTTTT. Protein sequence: CASSFPPAGENVGELFF.

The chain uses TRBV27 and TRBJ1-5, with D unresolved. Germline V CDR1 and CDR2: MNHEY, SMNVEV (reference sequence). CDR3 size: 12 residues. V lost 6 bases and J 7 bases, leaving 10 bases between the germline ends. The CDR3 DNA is TGTGCCAGCAGCCGGTGGGGACAGCCCCAGCATTTT. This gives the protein CASSRWGQPQHF.

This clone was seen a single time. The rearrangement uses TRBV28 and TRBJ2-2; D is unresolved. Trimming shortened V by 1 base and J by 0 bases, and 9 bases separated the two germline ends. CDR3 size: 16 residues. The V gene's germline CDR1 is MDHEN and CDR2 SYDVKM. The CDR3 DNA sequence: TGTGCCAGCAGTTTATCCCACAGTGCGAACACCGGGGAGCTGTTTTTT. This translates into CASSLSHSANTGELFF.

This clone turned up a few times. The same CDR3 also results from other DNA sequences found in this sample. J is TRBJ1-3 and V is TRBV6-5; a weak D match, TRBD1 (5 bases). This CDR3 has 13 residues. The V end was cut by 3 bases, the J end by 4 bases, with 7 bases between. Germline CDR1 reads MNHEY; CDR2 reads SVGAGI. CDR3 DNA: TGTGCCAGCAGTTATCCAGGGGGAAACACCATATATTTT. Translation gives CASSYPGGNTIYF.

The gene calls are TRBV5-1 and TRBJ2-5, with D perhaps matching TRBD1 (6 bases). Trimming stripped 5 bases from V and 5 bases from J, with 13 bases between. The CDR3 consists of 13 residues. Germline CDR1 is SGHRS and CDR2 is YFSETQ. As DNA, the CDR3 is TGCGCCAGCAGGTACAGGGTTGAGGAGACCCAGTACTTC. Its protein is CASRYRVEETQYF.

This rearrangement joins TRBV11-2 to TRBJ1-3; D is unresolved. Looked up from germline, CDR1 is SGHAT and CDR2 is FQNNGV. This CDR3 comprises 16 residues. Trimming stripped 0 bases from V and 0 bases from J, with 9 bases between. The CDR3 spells CASSLDLKYSGNTIYF. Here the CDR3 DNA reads TGTGCCAGCAGCTTAGATCTGAAGTACTCTGGAAACACCATATATTTT.

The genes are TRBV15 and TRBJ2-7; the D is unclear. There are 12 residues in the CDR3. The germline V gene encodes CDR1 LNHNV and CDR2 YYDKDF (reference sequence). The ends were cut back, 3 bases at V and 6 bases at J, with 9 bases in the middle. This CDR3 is CATSRRQGEQYF. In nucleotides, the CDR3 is TGTGCCACCAGCAGGAGACAAGGCGAGCAGTACTTC.

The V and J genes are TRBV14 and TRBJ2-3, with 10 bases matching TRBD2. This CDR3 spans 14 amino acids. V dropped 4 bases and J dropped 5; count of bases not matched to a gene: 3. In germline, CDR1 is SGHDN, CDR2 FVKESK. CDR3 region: CASSRRLAGDTQYF. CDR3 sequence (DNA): TGTGCCAGCAGCCGCCGACTAGCGGGAGATACGCAGTATTTT.

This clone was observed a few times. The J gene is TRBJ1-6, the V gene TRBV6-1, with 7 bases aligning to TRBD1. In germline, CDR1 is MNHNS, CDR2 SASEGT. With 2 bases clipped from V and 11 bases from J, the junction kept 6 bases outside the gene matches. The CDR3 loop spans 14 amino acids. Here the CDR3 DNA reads TGTGCCAGCAGTGAATGGCAGGGGGTAGCACCCCTCCACTTT. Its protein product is CASSEWQGVAPLHF.

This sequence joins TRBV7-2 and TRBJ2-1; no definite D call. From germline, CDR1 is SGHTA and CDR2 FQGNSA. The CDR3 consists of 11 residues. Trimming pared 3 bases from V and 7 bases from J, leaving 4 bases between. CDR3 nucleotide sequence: TGTGCCAGCAGCTTTCAGAATGAGCAGTTCTTC. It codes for CASSFQNEQFF.

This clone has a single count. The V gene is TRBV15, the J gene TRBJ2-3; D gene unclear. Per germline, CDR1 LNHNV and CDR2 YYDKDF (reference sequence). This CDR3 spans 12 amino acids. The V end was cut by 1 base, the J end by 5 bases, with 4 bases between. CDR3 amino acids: CATSRARDTQYF. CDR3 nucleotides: TGTGCCACCAGCAGAGCGAGAGATACGCAGTATTTT.